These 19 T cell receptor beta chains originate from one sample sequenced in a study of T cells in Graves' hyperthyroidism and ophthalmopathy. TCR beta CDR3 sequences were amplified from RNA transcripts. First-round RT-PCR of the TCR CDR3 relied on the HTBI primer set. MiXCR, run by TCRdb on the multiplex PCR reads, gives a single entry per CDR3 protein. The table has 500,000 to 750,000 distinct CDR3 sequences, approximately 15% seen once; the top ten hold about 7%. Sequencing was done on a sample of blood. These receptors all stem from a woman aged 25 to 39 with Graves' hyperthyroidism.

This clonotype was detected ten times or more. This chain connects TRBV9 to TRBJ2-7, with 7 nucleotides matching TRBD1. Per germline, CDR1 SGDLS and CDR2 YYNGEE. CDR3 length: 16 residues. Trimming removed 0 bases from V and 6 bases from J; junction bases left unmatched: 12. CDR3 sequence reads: CASSVGPREQGFEQYF. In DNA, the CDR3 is TGTGCCAGCAGCGTAGGCCCAAGGGAACAGGGGTTCGAGCAGTACTTC. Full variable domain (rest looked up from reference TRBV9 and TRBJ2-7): DSGVTQTPKHLITATGQRVTLRCSPRSGDLSVYWYQQSLDQGLQFLIQYYNGEERAKGNILERFSAQQFPDLHSELNLSSLELGDSALYFCASSVGPREQGFEQYFGPGTRLTVT.

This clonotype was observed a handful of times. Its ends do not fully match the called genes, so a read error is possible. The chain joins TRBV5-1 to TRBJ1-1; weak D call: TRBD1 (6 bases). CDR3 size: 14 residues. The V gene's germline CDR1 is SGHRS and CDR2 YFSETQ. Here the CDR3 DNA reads TGCGCCAGCAGCTCGCCGGGGGCGGACACTGAAGCTTCCTTT. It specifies CASSSPGADTEASF.

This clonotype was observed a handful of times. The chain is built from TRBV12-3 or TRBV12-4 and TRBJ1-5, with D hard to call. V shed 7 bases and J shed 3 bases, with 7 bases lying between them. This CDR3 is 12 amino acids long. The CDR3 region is CASTVNNQPQHF. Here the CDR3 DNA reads TGTGCCAGCACCGTGAACAATCAGCCCCAGCATTTT.

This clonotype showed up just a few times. Written as DNA, the CDR3 is TGCGCCAGCAGCTTGGAAGAATGGCAGCCAGGGACCGCGTATACCTACGAGCAGTACTTC. It is translated as CASSLEEWQPGTAYTYEQYF. This chain joins TRBV5-1 and TRBJ2-7, with D perhaps being TRBD1 or TRBD2 (5 bases each). The germline V gene has CDR1 SGHRS and CDR2 YFSETQ. V lost 0 bases, J lost 2 bases, and 27 bases lay in between. CDR3 length: 20 amino acids.

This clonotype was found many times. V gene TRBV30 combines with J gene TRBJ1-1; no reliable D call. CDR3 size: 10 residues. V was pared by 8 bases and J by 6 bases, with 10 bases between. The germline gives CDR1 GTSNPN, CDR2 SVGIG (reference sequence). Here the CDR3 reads CAPRWAEAFF. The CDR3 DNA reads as TGTGCCCCGAGGTGGGCTGAAGCTTTCTTT.

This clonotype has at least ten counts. In DNA, the CDR3 is TGTGCCAGCAATTCTCCGTCCACTGGAAACACCATATATTTT. Its translation: CASNSPSTGNTIYF. The chain joins TRBV2 to TRBJ1-3; D ambiguous. CDR1 is SNHLY, CDR2 FYNNEI, per germline. The CDR3 length is 14 residues. V was trimmed by 7 bases and J by 2 bases, leaving 12 bases between them. The entire variable domain, with the rest obtained from reference TRBV2 and TRBJ1-3, is as follows: EPEVTQTPSHQVTQMGQEVILRCVPISNHLYFYWYRQILGQKVEFLVSFYNNEISEKSEIFDDQFSVERPDGSNFTLKIRSTKLEDSAMYFCASNSPSTGNTIYFGEGSWLTVV.

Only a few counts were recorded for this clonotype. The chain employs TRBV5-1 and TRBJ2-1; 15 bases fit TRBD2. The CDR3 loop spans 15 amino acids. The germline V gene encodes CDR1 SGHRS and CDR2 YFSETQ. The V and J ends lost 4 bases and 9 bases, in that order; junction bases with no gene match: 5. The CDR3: CASSLGLAGGREQFF. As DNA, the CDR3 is TGCGCCAGCAGCCTGGGACTAGCGGGAGGTCGTGAGCAGTTCTTC.

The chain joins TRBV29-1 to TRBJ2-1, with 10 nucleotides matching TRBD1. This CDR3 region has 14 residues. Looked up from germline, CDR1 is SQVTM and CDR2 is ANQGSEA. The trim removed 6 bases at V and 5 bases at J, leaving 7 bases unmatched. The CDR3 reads CSVTGTGEDNEQFF. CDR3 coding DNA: TGCAGCGTGACCGGGACAGGGGAGGACAATGAGCAGTTCTTC.

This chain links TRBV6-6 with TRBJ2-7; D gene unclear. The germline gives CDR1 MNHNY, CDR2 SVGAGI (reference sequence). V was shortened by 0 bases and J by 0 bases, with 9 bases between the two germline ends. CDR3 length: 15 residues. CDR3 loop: CASSYSAFNSYEQYF. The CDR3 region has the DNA TGTGCCAGCAGTTACTCGGCGTTCAACTCCTACGAGCAGTACTTC.

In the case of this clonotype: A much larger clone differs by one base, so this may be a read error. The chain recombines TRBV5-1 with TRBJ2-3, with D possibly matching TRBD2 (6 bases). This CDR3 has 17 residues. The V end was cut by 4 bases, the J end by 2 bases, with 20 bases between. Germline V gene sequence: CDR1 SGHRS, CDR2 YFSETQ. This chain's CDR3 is CASSPDLNGRTTDTQYF. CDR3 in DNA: TGCGCCAGCAGCCCGGACCTGAACGGGAGAACCACAGATACGCAGTATTTT.

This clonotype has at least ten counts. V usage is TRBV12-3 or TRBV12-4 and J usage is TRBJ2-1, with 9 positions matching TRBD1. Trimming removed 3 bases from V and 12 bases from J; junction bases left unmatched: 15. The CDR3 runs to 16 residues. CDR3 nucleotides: TGTGCCAGCAGTTTCGTCAGGACAGGGGTCCGGAGCGGGCAGTTCTTC. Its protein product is CASSFVRTGVRSGQFF.

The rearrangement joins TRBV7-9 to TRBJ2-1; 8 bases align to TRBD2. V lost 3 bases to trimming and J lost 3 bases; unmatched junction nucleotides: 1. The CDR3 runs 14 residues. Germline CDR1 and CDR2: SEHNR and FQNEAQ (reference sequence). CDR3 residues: CASSFGGVYNEQFF. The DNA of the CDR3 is TGTGCCAGCAGCTTCGGGGGGGTCTACAATGAGCAGTTCTTC.

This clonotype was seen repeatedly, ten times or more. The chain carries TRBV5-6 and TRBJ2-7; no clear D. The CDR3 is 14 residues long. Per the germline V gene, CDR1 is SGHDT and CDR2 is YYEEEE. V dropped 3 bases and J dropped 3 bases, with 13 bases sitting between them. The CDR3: CASSSDTRLYEQYF. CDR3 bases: TGTGCCAGCAGCTCCGACACCCGCCTCTACGAGCAGTACTTC.

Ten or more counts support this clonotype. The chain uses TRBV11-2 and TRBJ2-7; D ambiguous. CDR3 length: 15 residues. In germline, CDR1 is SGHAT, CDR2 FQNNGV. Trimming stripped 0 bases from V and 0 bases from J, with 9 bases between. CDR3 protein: CASSLEDGASYEQYF. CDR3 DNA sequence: TGTGCCAGCAGCTTAGAAGACGGAGCCTCCTACGAGCAGTACTTC. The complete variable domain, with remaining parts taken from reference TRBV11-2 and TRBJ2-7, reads EAGVAQSPRYKIIEKRQSVAFWCNPISGHATLYWYQQILGQGPKLLIQFQNNGVVDDSQLPKDRFSAERLKGVDSTLKIQPAKLEDSAVYLCASSLEDGASYEQYFGPGTRLTVT.

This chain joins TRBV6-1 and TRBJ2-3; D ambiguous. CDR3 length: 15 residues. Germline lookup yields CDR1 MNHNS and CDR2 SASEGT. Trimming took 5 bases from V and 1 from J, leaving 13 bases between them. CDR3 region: CASSPHEARTDTQYF. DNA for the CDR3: TGTGCCAGCAGTCCCCATGAGGCCCGCACAGATACGCAGTATTTT.

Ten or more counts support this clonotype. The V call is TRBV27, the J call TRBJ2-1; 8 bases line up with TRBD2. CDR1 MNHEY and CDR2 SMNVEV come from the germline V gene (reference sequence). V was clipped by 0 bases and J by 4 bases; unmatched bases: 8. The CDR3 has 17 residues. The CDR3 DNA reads TGTGCCAGCAGTTTATCTCCGGGACTAGTGAGGTACAATGAGCAGTTCTTC. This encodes CASSLSPGLVRYNEQFF.

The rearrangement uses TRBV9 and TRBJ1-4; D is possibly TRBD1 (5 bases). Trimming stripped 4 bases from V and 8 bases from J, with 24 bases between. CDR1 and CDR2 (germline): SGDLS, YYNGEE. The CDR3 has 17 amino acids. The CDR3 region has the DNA TGTGCCAGCAGCCTGGGACGGGGATGGTATCGGGAAGAAAAACTGTTTTTT. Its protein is CASSLGRGWYREEKLFF.

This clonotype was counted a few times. In DNA, the CDR3 is TGCGCCAGCAGCCCCCCCGGGACCGCGAGCACAGATACGCAGTATTTT. Its protein is CASSPPGTASTDTQYF. This chain connects TRBV5-1 to TRBJ2-3; D tentatively fits TRBD1 or TRBD2 (5 bases each). Germline V lookup: CDR1 SGHRS, CDR2 YFSETQ. V was clipped by 4 bases and J by 0 bases, with 15 bases between them. The length of the CDR3 is 16 residues.

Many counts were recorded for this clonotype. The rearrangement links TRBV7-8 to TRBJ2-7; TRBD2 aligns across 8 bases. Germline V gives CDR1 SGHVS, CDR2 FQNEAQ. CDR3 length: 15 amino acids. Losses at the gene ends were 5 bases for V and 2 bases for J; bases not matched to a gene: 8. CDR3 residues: CASSVEAGVAYEQYF. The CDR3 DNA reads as TGTGCCAGCAGCGTCGAAGCGGGAGTTGCCTACGAGCAGTACTTC.